The clone carrying this T cell receptor (beta chain) was detected once. The second PCR ran about 6 to 12 cycles with a sample-barcoded 5' primer and J-beta primers. TCRdb itself ran the 5' RACE reads through MiXCR, one entry per CDR3 protein. The data hold about 1.6 million distinct CDR3 sequences, with about 32% observed a single time. The record originates from a study of blood T cells in healthy people across ages. Trimming removed 1 base at V and 7 bases at J, with 8 bases between. This CDR3 contains 14 residues. Per germline, CDR1 LGHDT and CDR2 YNNKEL (reference sequence). Isolated PBMCs totaled at least 6.5 million in each sample.

The source is a woman aged 25 to 39 in good health. This chain uses TRBV3-1 with TRBJ1-6; D gene uncertain. The sequenced sample consisted of blood. CDR3 protein: CASSQGGSNSPLHF. The CDR3 DNA reads TGTGCCAGCAGCCAAGGAGGTTCGAATTCACCCCTCCACTTT.